Sequencing of this T cell receptor beta chain was carried out in a study of regulatory T cells in long-lasting Graves disease. Study-level background: The criterion for persistent Graves' disease was over 5 years of antithyroid drugs with positive TSH receptor antibodies.

This clonotype showed up many times. The antigen is not known. As for time point: persistent/refractory GD, antithyroid drugs over 5 years with positive TRAb. RNA from PBMCs was the source of the TCR library. Germline-derived CDR1 and CDR2 are MNHNS and SASEGT. V trimming: 6 bases; J trimming: 5 bases; junction bases outside the gene matches: 7. The CDR3 is 14 residues long. Notes on the study in general: Among the persistent patients, 2,500 to 3,000 public clonotypes were shared, more than the approximately 1,000 shared among new patients.

For TCR beta, libraries came from iRepertoire HTBI primers and Arm-PCR of CDR3 regions. Via MiXCR, TCRdb re-called the multiplex PCR reads, giving one row per CDR3 protein. The table shows about 470,000 distinct CDR3 sequences, with roughly 21% occurring only once. The J gene is TRBJ2-7, the V gene TRBV6-1; 10 nucleotides align to TRBD2. The sequences come from peripheral blood mononuclear cells (PBMCs), collected when the disease was refractory, from a patient treated with antithyroid drugs. The sequence came from a female donor with Graves disease. Here the CDR3 reads CASSLGLAMNEQYF. DNA for the CDR3: TGTGCCAGCAGCTTGGGACTAGCGATGAACGAGCAGTACTTC.